These T cell receptor beta chains were read from a single sample in a study of blood T cells in healthy people across ages. TCRdb itself ran the 5' RACE reads through MiXCR, one entry per CDR3 protein. The sample records around 800,000 distinct CDR3 sequences, about 59% being singletons. Material: blood. These receptors all stem from a man aged 30 to 45 in good health. Both conserved end residues are part of each CDR3. Each record gives: V gene, clone size, J gene, D gene, CDR3 DNA, CDR3 protein. A D gene is named only where the DNA matches it firmly. A clone size is listed for some rows: how often the clone was seen (once, few, many), or a class if it is expanded.

v_gene: TRBV18
abundance: .
j_gene: TRBJ2-5
d_gene: .
CDR3nt: TGTGCCAGCTCACCACCGTCTCAGCAAGAGACCCAGTACTTC
CDR3aa: CASSPPSQQETQYF

v_gene: TRBV4-3
abundance: .
j_gene: TRBJ1-6
d_gene: .
CDR3nt: TGCGCCAGCAGCCAAGATCCGGAGGGTCCTGGACCCCTCCACTTT
CDR3aa: CASSQDPEGPGPLHF

v_gene: TRBV12-3/TRBV12-4
abundance: .
j_gene: TRBJ2-7
d_gene: TRBD2
CDR3nt: TGTGCCAGCAGCCAAAATAGCGGGGGGACCTACGAGCAGTACTTC
CDR3aa: CASSQNSGGTYEQYF

v_gene: TRBV10-3
abundance: .
j_gene: TRBJ2-5
d_gene: .
CDR3nt: TGTGCCATCAGTGCCACAGGGACTGAGCAGTACTTC
CDR3aa: CAISATGTEQYF

v_gene: TRBV6-1
abundance: .
j_gene: TRBJ2-2
d_gene: .
CDR3nt: TGTGCCAGCAGCCAGAGAAATGGGAATGCGAACACCGGGGAGCTGTTTTTT
CDR3aa: CASSQRNGNANTGELFF

v_gene: TRBV6-2/TRBV6-3
abundance: .
j_gene: TRBJ2-3
d_gene: .
CDR3nt: TGTGCCAGCAGTTACTTGCGAGACACAGATACGCAGTATTTT
CDR3aa: CASSYLRDTDTQYF

v_gene: TRBV7-6
abundance: .
j_gene: TRBJ1-6
d_gene: TRBD1
CDR3nt: TGTGCCAGCAGCCGACAGGGTCTAAGCTCCTATAATTCACCCCTCCACTTT
CDR3aa: CASSRQGLSSYNSPLHF

v_gene: TRBV24-1
abundance: few
j_gene: TRBJ1-5
d_gene: .
CDR3nt: TGTGCCACCAGCACCCAATCGGGGAATCAGCCCCAGCATTTT
CDR3aa: CATSTQSGNQPQHF

v_gene: TRBV20-1
abundance: .
j_gene: TRBJ1-1
d_gene: .
CDR3nt: TGCAGTGCTAGAGAGTACAGGCGATTGAACACTGAAGCTTTCTTT
CDR3aa: CSAREYRRLNTEAFF

v_gene: TRBV7-7
abundance: .
j_gene: TRBJ2-5
d_gene: TRBD1
CDR3nt: TGTGCCAGCGGCTTAGCGACAGGGCCGGGGGAGACCCAGTACTTC
CDR3aa: CASGLATGPGETQYF

v_gene: TRBV7-2
abundance: few
j_gene: TRBJ2-4
d_gene: TRBD1
CDR3nt: TGTGCCAGCAGCTTCGGGACAGAGATTTCCCTTATAGCCAAAAACATTCAGTACTTC
CDR3aa: CASSFGTEISLIAKNIQYF

v_gene: TRBV7-2
abundance: once
j_gene: TRBJ2-1
d_gene: .
CDR3nt: TGTACCAGCAGCTACCGTACGAACTACAATGAGCAGTTCTTC
CDR3aa: CTSSYRTNYNEQFF

v_gene: TRBV12-3/TRBV12-4
abundance: .
j_gene: TRBJ2-1
d_gene: TRBD2
CDR3nt: TGTGCCAGCAGTTTAGCGCTAGCGGGGGGCCGCTACAATGAGCAGTTCTTC
CDR3aa: CASSLALAGGRYNEQFF

v_gene: TRBV20-1
abundance: .
j_gene: TRBJ2-7
d_gene: TRBD2
CDR3nt: TGCAGGGCTACGGCGGGGGTCCTCTCCTACGAGCAGTACTTC
CDR3aa: CRATAGVLSYEQYF

v_gene: TRBV27
abundance: .
j_gene: TRBJ2-1
d_gene: TRBD2
CDR3nt: TGTGCCAGCAGCTTATCGGGGGGGGGCCGGAATGAGCAGTTCTTC
CDR3aa: CASSLSGGGRNEQFF

v_gene: TRBV7-2
abundance: .
j_gene: TRBJ2-2
d_gene: TRBD2
CDR3nt: TGTGCCAGCAACTCCGGGACTAGCGTTACCGGGGAGCTGTTTTTT
CDR3aa: CASNSGTSVTGELFF

v_gene: TRBV2
abundance: .
j_gene: TRBJ1-4
d_gene: TRBD1
CDR3nt: TGTGCCAGCAGTACCACGGGACAGGGTGCGGAGGATGAAAAACTGTTTTTT
CDR3aa: CASSTTGQGAEDEKLFF

v_gene: TRBV20-1
abundance: .
j_gene: TRBJ2-3
d_gene: .
CDR3nt: TGCAGTGCTAGAGATGGGACGTGGGCTCTTAGCACAGATACGCAGTATTTT
CDR3aa: CSARDGTWALSTDTQYF

v_gene: TRBV3-1
abundance: .
j_gene: TRBJ1-2
d_gene: .
CDR3nt: TGTGCCAGCAGCCGAGAAAGTTACTATGGCTACACCTTC
CDR3aa: CASSRESYYGYTF

v_gene: TRBV20-1
abundance: .
j_gene: TRBJ2-4
d_gene: TRBD1
CDR3nt: TGCAGTGCTAGTCGCTCAGGGGGCGAGGCAAACATTCAGTACTTC
CDR3aa: CSASRSGGEANIQYF

v_gene: TRBV25-1
abundance: .
j_gene: TRBJ1-4
d_gene: .
CDR3nt: TGTGCCAGCAAAGGGGAAAAACTGTTTTTT
CDR3aa: CASKGEKLFF

v_gene: TRBV10-3
abundance: .
j_gene: TRBJ2-5
d_gene: TRBD2
CDR3nt: TGTGCCATCAGTGCCCTAGCGGGGGGGGAGACCCAGTACTTC
CDR3aa: CAISALAGGETQYF

v_gene: TRBV20-1
abundance: few
j_gene: TRBJ2-1
d_gene: TRBD2
CDR3nt: TGCAGTGCCGCCGGGACTAGCGGGTACAATGAGCAGTTCTTC
CDR3aa: CSAAGTSGYNEQFF

v_gene: TRBV5-1
abundance: few
j_gene: TRBJ2-1
d_gene: TRBD1
CDR3nt: TGCGCCAGCAGCCAAGGACAGGGGCATGAGCAGTTCTTC
CDR3aa: CASSQGQGHEQFF

v_gene: TRBV6-2/TRBV6-3
abundance: .
j_gene: TRBJ2-7
d_gene: .
CDR3nt: TGTGCCACCCAGGTCGGGGTAACCTACGAGCAGTACTTC
CDR3aa: CATQVGVTYEQYF

v_gene: TRBV9
abundance: .
j_gene: TRBJ2-1
d_gene: .
CDR3nt: TGTGCCAGCAGCTTACGACCGGTTAATGAGCAGTTCTTC
CDR3aa: CASSLRPVNEQFF

v_gene: TRBV20-1
abundance: many
j_gene: TRBJ2-1
d_gene: TRBD2
CDR3nt: TGCAGTGCTCTCGGAGGGCTAGCGGGGGCCTATGAGCAGTTCTTC
CDR3aa: CSALGGLAGAYEQFF

v_gene: TRBV20-1
abundance: .
j_gene: TRBJ2-3
d_gene: .
CDR3nt: TGCAGTGCTAGACTCTGGCAGGCGATCGAAGATACGCAGTATTTT
CDR3aa: CSARLWQAIEDTQYF

v_gene: TRBV25-1
abundance: .
j_gene: TRBJ2-7
d_gene: TRBD1
CDR3nt: TGTGCCAGCAGTGACCTCAAGGGGAACGGGACAGGTGTTTACGAGCAGTACTTC
CDR3aa: CASSDLKGNGTGVYEQYF

v_gene: TRBV12-3/TRBV12-4
abundance: .
j_gene: TRBJ2-5
d_gene: .
CDR3nt: TGTGCCAGCACCATAAGGGTCCTGGAGACCCAGTACTTC
CDR3aa: CASTIRVLETQYF

v_gene: TRBV28
abundance: .
j_gene: TRBJ2-7
d_gene: .
CDR3nt: TGTGCCAGCAGTGGGCCGGGTGTAGGCGAGCAGTACTTC
CDR3aa: CASSGPGVGEQYF

v_gene: TRBV6-2/TRBV6-3
abundance: .
j_gene: TRBJ2-1
d_gene: TRBD2
CDR3nt: TGTGCCAGCAGCTCTAACCTCGCCAGCGGGGGGGCCGGCAATGAGCAGTTCTTC
CDR3aa: CASSSNLASGGAGNEQFF

v_gene: TRBV4-1
abundance: .
j_gene: TRBJ1-2
d_gene: .
CDR3nt: TGCGCCAGCAGCCAAGAAACGGCAGCTAACTATGGCTACACCTTC
CDR3aa: CASSQETAANYGYTF

v_gene: TRBV10-3
abundance: .
j_gene: TRBJ2-1
d_gene: .
CDR3nt: TGTGCCATCAGACCCTTTGGGGATGAGCAGTTCTTC
CDR3aa: CAIRPFGDEQFF

v_gene: TRBV18
abundance: .
j_gene: TRBJ2-3
d_gene: .
CDR3nt: TGTGCCAGCTCATCGTGGACTGGATTCACAGATACGCAGTATTTT
CDR3aa: CASSSWTGFTDTQYF

v_gene: TRBV9
abundance: .
j_gene: TRBJ2-3
d_gene: .
CDR3nt: TGTGCCAGCAGCGTGGGCGGGGGCTCAGACACAGATACGCAGTATTTT
CDR3aa: CASSVGGGSDTDTQYF

v_gene: TRBV29-1
abundance: .
j_gene: TRBJ2-5
d_gene: TRBD2
CDR3nt: TGCAGCTTTGGGACTAGCGGGGGCGAGACCCAGTACTTC
CDR3aa: CSFGTSGGETQYF

v_gene: TRBV7-2
abundance: .
j_gene: TRBJ2-3
d_gene: TRBD2
CDR3nt: TGTGCCAGCAGCTTAATGTCGGGGGGGGCAACAGATACGCAGTATTTT
CDR3aa: CASSLMSGGATDTQYF

v_gene: TRBV5-1
abundance: .
j_gene: TRBJ2-5
d_gene: .
CDR3nt: TGCGCCAGCAGCTCGGCACCCGGGTCCTGTGTGCAGTACTTC
CDR3aa: CASSSAPGSCVQYF

v_gene: TRBV12-5
abundance: .
j_gene: TRBJ2-1
d_gene: .
CDR3nt: TGTGCTAGTGGTTCCTCATTCGGAGGTGAGCAGTTCTTC
CDR3aa: CASGSSFGGEQFF

v_gene: TRBV10-3
abundance: .
j_gene: TRBJ2-4
d_gene: .
CDR3nt: TGTGCCATCAGTGATTGGGCGGAACCCAAAGACATTCAATACTTC
CDR3aa: CAISDWAEPKDIQYF

v_gene: TRBV4-2
abundance: few
j_gene: TRBJ2-3
d_gene: .
CDR3nt: TGTGCCAGCAGCCACCTCGCTCGCACAGATACGCAGTATTTT
CDR3aa: CASSHLARTDTQYF

v_gene: TRBV7-2
abundance: .
j_gene: TRBJ2-4
d_gene: .
CDR3nt: TGTGCCAGCAGCTTACGGGTCAAAAACATTCAGTACTTC
CDR3aa: CASSLRVKNIQYF

v_gene: TRBV7-2
abundance: .
j_gene: TRBJ2-7
d_gene: .
CDR3nt: TGTGCCAGCAGCTTACGGGACGCCACAGGGTACGAGCAGTACTTC
CDR3aa: CASSLRDATGYEQYF

v_gene: TRBV3-1
abundance: few
j_gene: TRBJ2-3
d_gene: .
CDR3nt: TGTGCCAGCAGCCTGGGCGGGGCGGCACCAGATACGCAGTATTTT
CDR3aa: CASSLGGAAPDTQYF

v_gene: TRBV7-2
abundance: .
j_gene: TRBJ2-1
d_gene: TRBD2
CDR3nt: TGTGCCAGCAGCTCGGGGCGGGGGGCCTTCTACAATGAGCAGTTCTTC
CDR3aa: CASSSGRGAFYNEQFF

v_gene: TRBV4-2
abundance: .
j_gene: TRBJ2-7
d_gene: .
CDR3nt: TGTGCCTGCAGCCAAGAAAGGGGCTACGAGCAGTACTTC
CDR3aa: CACSQERGYEQYF

v_gene: TRBV5-1
abundance: .
j_gene: TRBJ1-6
d_gene: .
CDR3nt: TGCGCCAGCAGCTTTAACGGCGGGAGTAATTCACCCCTCCACTTT
CDR3aa: CASSFNGGSNSPLHF

v_gene: TRBV15
abundance: .
j_gene: TRBJ1-2
d_gene: .
CDR3nt: TGTGCCACCAGCAGAGATCGGCGGGTTGGCTATGGCTACACCTTC
CDR3aa: CATSRDRRVGYGYTF

v_gene: TRBV12-3/TRBV12-4
abundance: .
j_gene: TRBJ2-7
d_gene: TRBD2
CDR3nt: TGTGCCAGCAGCCCTCTACTAGCGGGGGGCTACGAGCAGTACTTC
CDR3aa: CASSPLLAGGYEQYF

v_gene: TRBV20-1
abundance: many
j_gene: TRBJ2-7
d_gene: .
CDR3nt: TGCAGTGCTAGAGATTTAGCACGGGGCTACGAGCAGTACTTC
CDR3aa: CSARDLARGYEQYF

v_gene: TRBV2
abundance: .
j_gene: TRBJ2-1
d_gene: .
CDR3nt: TGTGCCAGCTCGGAGGGGTACGCTTTCAATGAGCAGTTCTTC
CDR3aa: CASSEGYAFNEQFF

v_gene: TRBV6-2/TRBV6-3
abundance: .
j_gene: TRBJ2-1
d_gene: .
CDR3nt: TGTGCCAGCAGTTACTCCTCTTCAGGGGTAATTGGCTACAATGAGCAGTTCTTC
CDR3aa: CASSYSSSGVIGYNEQFF

v_gene: TRBV28
abundance: .
j_gene: TRBJ2-1
d_gene: TRBD2
CDR3nt: TGTGCCAGCACTAGCGGGGGGGCGGGTGAGCAGTTCTTC
CDR3aa: CASTSGGAGEQFF

v_gene: TRBV11-3
abundance: few
j_gene: TRBJ1-1
d_gene: .
CDR3nt: TGTGCCAGCAGCCTAAGGGGAGGGATGAACACTGAAGCTTTCTTT
CDR3aa: CASSLRGGMNTEAFF

v_gene: TRBV7-2
abundance: .
j_gene: TRBJ2-7
d_gene: TRBD1
CDR3nt: TGTGCCGGCAGCTTATTAGGGGGCTCGAACGAGCAGTACTTC
CDR3aa: CAGSLLGGSNEQYF